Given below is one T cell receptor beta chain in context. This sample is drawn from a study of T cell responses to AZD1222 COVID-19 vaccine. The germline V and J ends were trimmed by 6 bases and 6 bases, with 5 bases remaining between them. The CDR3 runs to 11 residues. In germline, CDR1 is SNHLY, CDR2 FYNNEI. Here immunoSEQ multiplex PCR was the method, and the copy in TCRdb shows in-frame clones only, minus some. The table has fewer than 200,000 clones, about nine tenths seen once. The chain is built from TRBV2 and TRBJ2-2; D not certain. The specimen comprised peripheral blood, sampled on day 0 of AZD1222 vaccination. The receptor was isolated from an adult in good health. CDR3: CASRVAGELFF. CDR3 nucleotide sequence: TGTGCCAGCAGGGTGGCCGGGGAGCTGTTTTTT.